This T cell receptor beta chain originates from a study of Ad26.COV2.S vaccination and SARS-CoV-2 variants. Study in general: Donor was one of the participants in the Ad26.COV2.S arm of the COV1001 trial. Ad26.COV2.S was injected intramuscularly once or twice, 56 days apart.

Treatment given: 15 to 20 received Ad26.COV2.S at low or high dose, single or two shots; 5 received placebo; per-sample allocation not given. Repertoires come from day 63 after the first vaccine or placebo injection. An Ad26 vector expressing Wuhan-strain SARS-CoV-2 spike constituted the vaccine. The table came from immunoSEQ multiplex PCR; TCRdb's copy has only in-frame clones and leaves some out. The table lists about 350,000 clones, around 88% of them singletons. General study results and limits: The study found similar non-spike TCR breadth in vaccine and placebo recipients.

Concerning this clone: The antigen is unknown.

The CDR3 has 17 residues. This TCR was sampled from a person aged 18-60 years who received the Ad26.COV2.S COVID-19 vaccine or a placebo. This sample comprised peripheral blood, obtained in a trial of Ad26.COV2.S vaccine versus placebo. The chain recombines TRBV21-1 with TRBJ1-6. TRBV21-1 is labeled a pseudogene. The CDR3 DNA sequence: TGTGCCAGCAGCAAAATCGGGGGGAACTCCTATAATTCACCCCTCCACTTT. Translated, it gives CASSKIGGNSYNSPLHF.